This T cell receptor beta chain appears in the sequencing data of a study of blood T cell repertoires in COVID-19. About the research overall: Acute and convalescent COVID-19 specimens originated in the United States, Italy and Spain. Nucleic acid was either cDNA or gDNA, and it came from T cells, B-cell-depleted T cells, or PBMCs.

This CDR3 spans 16 amino acids. Per germline, CDR1 SGHDT and CDR2 YYEEEE. V lost 4 bases and J lost 0, with 14 bases in between. Per the authors' pipeline: Nucleated cell number was recorded as an estimate derived from reference gene primer amplification. Clones were sequenced by immunoSEQ multiplex PCR, and TCRdb holds only the in-frame ones, with some missing. D and trimming were read from the DNA, whereas the V and J calls and clone size are those reported in that table. The sample has roughly 87,000 clones; around 90% are singletons. The TCR was taken from a man aged 40-55 years with acute or convalescent COVID-19. The J gene is TRBJ1-3, the V gene TRBV5-6; D ambiguous. The specimen was peripheral blood. CDR3 sequence (DNA): TGTGCCAGCAGCGTATTCAGTGTCTTCTCTGGAAACACCATATATTTT. The encoded protein is CASSVFSVFSGNTIYF.